The 4 T cell receptor beta chains presented below share a single source sample, sequenced in a study of tumor-infiltrating lymphocytes in oesophageal squamous cell carcinoma. TCRdb re-called the PCR reads through MiXCR, storing one row per CDR3 protein. The sample lists fewer than 16,000 distinct CDR3 sequences, more than 50% occurring once. The sequencing input was esophageal tumor tissue. The receptors originated from a male donor with esophageal squamous cell carcinoma.

The genes are TRBV6-2 or TRBV6-3 and TRBJ2-3; TRBD2 matches 8 bases. This CDR3 has 13 amino acids. Germline V gene lookup returns CDR1 MNHEY and CDR2 SVGEGT. Trimming cost V 2 bases and J 11 bases; bases outside gene matches: 6. In DNA form, the CDR3 reads TGTGCCAGCAGTTACCTAGGGACTAGGTTGCAGTATTTT. This gives the protein CASSYLGTRLQYF.

This rearrangement joins TRBV7-2 to TRBJ1-6, with D possibly matching TRBD1 (6 bases). The CDR3 runs to 15 residues. The V end lost 1 base, the J end lost 7 bases, and 11 bases lay between the germline ends. Germline V gene sequence: CDR1 SGHTA, CDR2 FQGNSA. CDR3 DNA: TGTGCCAGCAGCTTAGTCGGGACACCGAATTCACCCCTCCACTTT. Amino acids: CASSLVGTPNSPLHF.

This clonotype was seen a handful of times. The junction departs from the called germline gene at one end, perhaps through a read error. The chain recombines TRBV27 with TRBJ2-5, with 8 bases lining up with TRBD1. This CDR3 is built from 11 residues. CDR1 is MNHEY and CDR2 is SMNVEV in the germline V gene (reference sequence). The CDR3 DNA reads TGTGCCAGCGAGGGCCCGGCAGGGGGCGGCTTC. Its translation: CASEGPAGGGF.

The chain combines TRBV7-8 with TRBJ2-1, with a tentative D call TRBD2 (7 bases). Germline lookup yields CDR1 SGHVS and CDR2 FQNEAQ. The V gene lost 1 base and the J gene lost 7 bases, with 23 bases spanning the gap. CDR3 size: 18 residues. For the CDR3, the DNA is TGTGCCAGCAGCTTAGTACACGCCGGCGACAGGCGGGGGAATGAGCAGTTCTTC. The encoded protein is CASSLVHAGDRRGNEQFF.